The rows below give T cell receptor beta chains drawn from one sample of a study of regulatory T cells in long-lasting Graves disease. TCRdb ran MiXCR on the multiplex PCR reads and lists one entry per CDR3 protein. The sample has 360,000 or so distinct CDR3 sequences, 23% seen once. This specimen consisted of peripheral blood mononuclear cells (PBMCs), obtained when the disease was refractory, from a patient treated with antithyroid drugs. These receptors all come from a woman aged 40 to 49 with Graves disease. The CDR3 runs from the conserved cysteine through the conserved F or W. The D gene is left open where the match is weak. Clone size is not always given. Where it is, it says once, few, many or a class for expanded clones.

D gene: TRBD1; clone size: many; V gene: TRBV12-3/TRBV12-4; J gene: TRBJ2-5; CDR3 DNA: TGTGCCAGCAGTCCAGACAGGGGTGAGACCCAGTACTTC; CDR3 protein: CASSPDRGETQYF
D gene: TRBD1; clone size: many; V gene: TRBV7-9; J gene: TRBJ1-1; CDR3 DNA: TGTGCCAGCAGTAAGGGACAGGGGGCGAACACTGAAGCTTTCTTT; CDR3 protein: CASSKGQGANTEAFF
D gene: .; clone size: many; V gene: TRBV2; J gene: TRBJ1-5; CDR3 DNA: TGTGCCAGCAGTCCCCAGGAGAACTTTAGCAATCAGCCCCAGCATTTT; CDR3 protein: CASSPQENFSNQPQHF
D gene: .; clone size: many; V gene: TRBV6-1; J gene: TRBJ2-7; CDR3 DNA: TGTGCCAGCAGGTCGGGACTCCGATACGAGCAGTACTTC; CDR3 protein: CASRSGLRYEQYF
D gene: .; clone size: many; V gene: TRBV2; J gene: TRBJ1-5; CDR3 DNA: TGTGCCAGCAGCGGCGTCTGTGAGACCGATAGCAATCAGCCCCAGCATTTT; CDR3 protein: CASSGVCETDSNQPQHF
D gene: .; clone size: many; V gene: TRBV28; J gene: TRBJ2-7; CDR3 DNA: TGTGCCAGCAGAGGGCCTACGTCTGGCTACGAGCAGTACTTC; CDR3 protein: CASRGPTSGYEQYF
D gene: .; clone size: .; V gene: TRBV28; J gene: TRBJ2-1; CDR3 DNA: TGTGCCAGCAGTTTTATGCCCGGGGGCGATGAGCAGTTCTTC; CDR3 protein: CASSFMPGGDEQFF
D gene: TRBD2; clone size: many; V gene: TRBV2; J gene: TRBJ2-7; CDR3 DNA: TGTGCCAGCAGTGAACAGAGTAGCGGGGGGACCTACGAGCAGTACTTC; CDR3 protein: CASSEQSSGGTYEQYF
D gene: .; clone size: few; V gene: TRBV7-9; J gene: TRBJ2-2; CDR3 DNA: TGTGCCAGCAGCTTAGTGGGTTTCGCGAACAGGCAGGCCGGGGAGCTGTTTTTT; CDR3 protein: CASSLVGFANRQAGELFF
D gene: .; clone size: few; V gene: TRBV20-1; J gene: TRBJ2-7; CDR3 DNA: TGCAGTGCTAGAAAAGGGGAGGTAGCGGAGGCCTACGAGCAGTACTTC; CDR3 protein: CSARKGEVAEAYEQYF
D gene: .; clone size: .; V gene: TRBV10-3; J gene: TRBJ1-1; CDR3 DNA: TGTGCCATCGCAAAAGGATCCGGAGGGTTGAACACTGAAGCTTTCTTT; CDR3 protein: CAIAKGSGGLNTEAFF
D gene: .; clone size: few; V gene: TRBV29-1; J gene: TRBJ2-7; CDR3 DNA: TGCAGCGCTCTAACGACCTACGAGCAGTACTTC; CDR3 protein: CSALTTYEQYF
D gene: TRBD2; clone size: .; V gene: TRBV7-9; J gene: TRBJ2-7; CDR3 DNA: TGTGCCAGCAGCTCACTCATGGGGGGACTAGCGGGTCCCTCCTACGAGCAGTACTTC; CDR3 protein: CASSSLMGGLAGPSYEQYF
D gene: .; clone size: .; V gene: TRBV7-9; J gene: TRBJ1-2; CDR3 DNA: TGTGCCAGCAGCTTAGAGACCACGGGAGACTATGGCTACACCTTC; CDR3 protein: CASSLETTGDYGYTF
D gene: .; clone size: few; V gene: TRBV5-1; J gene: TRBJ1-1; CDR3 DNA: TGCGCCAGCAGTGGGACGGTGAACACTGAAGCTTTCTTT; CDR3 protein: CASSGTVNTEAFF
D gene: TRBD2; clone size: once; V gene: TRBV5-1; J gene: TRBJ2-7; CDR3 DNA: TGCGCCAGCAGCTTGCGGGGGGATGGCTACGAGCAGTACTTC; CDR3 protein: CASSLRGDGYEQYF